This T cell receptor (beta chain) was identified in a study of T cell responses to AZD1222 COVID-19 vaccine. Study-wide results and caveats: The repertoires were collected only after the peak T cell response. White British donors predominated, females outnumbered males, and clonal diversity was possibly underestimated. Spike-specific TCR breadth rose after two AZD1222 doses, and depth rose as well.

Details on this clone: As yet, its antigen is unknown.

Trimming pared 5 bases from V and 10 bases from J, leaving 9 bases between. Germline V gene lookup returns CDR1 SGHTA and CDR2 FQGNSA. This CDR3 has 11 amino acids. Method: immunoSEQ multiplex PCR; TCRdb's copy keeps in-frame clones and lacks some. The table has about 45,000 clones, around 90% seen once. The receptor's source is an adult who received the AZD1222 COVID-19 vaccine. The chain uses TRBV7-2 and TRBJ2-1; D unresolved. Source: peripheral blood, taken 28 days after the second AZD1222 dose. CDR3 sequence (DNA): TGTGCCAGCAGCCCCTATGGGGAGCAGTTCTTC. It is translated as CASSPYGEQFF.